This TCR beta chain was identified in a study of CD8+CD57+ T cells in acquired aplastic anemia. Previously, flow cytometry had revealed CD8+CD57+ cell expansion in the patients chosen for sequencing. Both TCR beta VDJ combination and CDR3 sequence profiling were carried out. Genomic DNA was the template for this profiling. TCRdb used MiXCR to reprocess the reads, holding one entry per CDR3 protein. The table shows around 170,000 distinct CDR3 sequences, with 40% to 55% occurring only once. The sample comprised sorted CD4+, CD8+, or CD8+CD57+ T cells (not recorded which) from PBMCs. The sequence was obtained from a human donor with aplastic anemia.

CDR3 coding DNA: TGTGCCATCAGTGTCGGGGATAATAGCAATCAGCCCCAGCATTTT. It yields the protein CAISVGDNSNQPQHF. The chain carries TRBV10-3 and TRBJ1-5; no clear D. Germline assignment: CDR1 ENHRY and CDR2 SYGVKD. The CDR3 is 15 residues long. V was cut by 4 bases and J by 0 bases, with 10 bases left in between.